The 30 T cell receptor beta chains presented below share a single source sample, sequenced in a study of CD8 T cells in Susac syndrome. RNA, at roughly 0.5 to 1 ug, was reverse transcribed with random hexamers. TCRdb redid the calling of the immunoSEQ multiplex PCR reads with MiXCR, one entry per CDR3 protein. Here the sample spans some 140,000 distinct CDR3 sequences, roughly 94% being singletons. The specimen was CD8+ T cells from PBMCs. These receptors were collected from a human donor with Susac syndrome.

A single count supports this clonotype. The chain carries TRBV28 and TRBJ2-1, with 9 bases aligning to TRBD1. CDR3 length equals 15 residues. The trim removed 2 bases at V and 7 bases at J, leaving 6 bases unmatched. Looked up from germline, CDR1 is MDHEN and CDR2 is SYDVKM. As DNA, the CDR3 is TGTGCCAGCAGTTTAGATGGGACAGGGTTTAATGAGCAGTTCTTC. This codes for CASSLDGTGFNEQFF.

The CDR3 region has the DNA TGCAGCGCTAGACAGGGGGAAGGCTACACCTTC. Its translation is CSARQGEGYTF. This chain joins TRBV29-1 and TRBJ1-2; 9 bases fit TRBD1. Germline CDR1 SQVTM, CDR2 ANQGSEA. V lost 7 bases, J lost 8 bases, and 5 bases stayed unmatched. This CDR3 comprises 11 residues.

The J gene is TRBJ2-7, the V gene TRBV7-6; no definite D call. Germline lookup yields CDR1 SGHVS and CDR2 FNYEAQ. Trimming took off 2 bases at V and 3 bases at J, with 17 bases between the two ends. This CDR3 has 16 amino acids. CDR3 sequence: CASSLTPSPGGYEQYF. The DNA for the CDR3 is TGTGCCAGCAGCTTAACACCCTCGCCCGGCGGCTACGAGCAGTACTTC.

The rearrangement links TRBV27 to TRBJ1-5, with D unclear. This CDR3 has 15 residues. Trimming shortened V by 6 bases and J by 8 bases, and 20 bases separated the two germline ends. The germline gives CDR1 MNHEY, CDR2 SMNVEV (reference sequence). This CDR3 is CASRKSQGGIEPQHF. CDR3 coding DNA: TGTGCCAGCAGGAAGTCACAAGGAGGTATTGAGCCCCAGCATTTT.

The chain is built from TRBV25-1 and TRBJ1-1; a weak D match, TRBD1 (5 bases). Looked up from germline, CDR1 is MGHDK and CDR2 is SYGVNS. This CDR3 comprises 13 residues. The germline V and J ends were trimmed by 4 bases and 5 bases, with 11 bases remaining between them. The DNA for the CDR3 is TGTGCCAGCAGTGTTGGGGCTTTGACTGAAGCTTTCTTT. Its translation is CASSVGALTEAFF.

The CDR3: CSVVTSGEQYF. The CDR3 DNA follows: TGCAGCGTTGTGACCTCGGGCGAGCAGTACTTC. The chain employs TRBV29-1 and TRBJ2-7; no clear D gene. CDR3 length equals 11 residues. V was clipped by 4 bases and J by 6 bases, with 10 bases between them. The germline V gene has CDR1 SQVTM and CDR2 ANQGSEA.

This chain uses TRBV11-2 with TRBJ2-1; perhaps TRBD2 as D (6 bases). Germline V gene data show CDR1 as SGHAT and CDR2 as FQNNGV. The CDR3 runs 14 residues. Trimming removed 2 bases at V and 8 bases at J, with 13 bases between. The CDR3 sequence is CASSLWLAYDEQFF. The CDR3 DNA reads TGTGCCAGCAGCTTATGGCTAGCGTACGATGAGCAGTTCTTC.

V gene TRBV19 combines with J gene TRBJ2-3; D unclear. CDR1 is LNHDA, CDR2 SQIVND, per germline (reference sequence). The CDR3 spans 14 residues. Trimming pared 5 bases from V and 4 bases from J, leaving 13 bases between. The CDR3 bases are TGTGCCAGTAGTCTCCTGAACGGATCAGATACGCAGTATTTT. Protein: CASSLLNGSDTQYF.

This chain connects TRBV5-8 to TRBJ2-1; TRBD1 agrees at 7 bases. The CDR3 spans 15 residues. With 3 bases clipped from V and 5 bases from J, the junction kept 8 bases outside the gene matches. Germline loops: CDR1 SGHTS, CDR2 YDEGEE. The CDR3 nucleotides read TGTGCCAGCAGCTGGGGACAGTTACTACACAATGAGCAGTTCTTC. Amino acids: CASSWGQLLHNEQFF. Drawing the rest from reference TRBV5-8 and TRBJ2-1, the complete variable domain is EAGVTQSPTHLIKTRGQQATLRCSPISGHTSVYWYQQALGLGLQFLLWYDEGEERNRGNFPPRFSGRQFPNYSSELNVNALELEDSALYLCASSWGQLLHNEQFFGPGTRLTVL.

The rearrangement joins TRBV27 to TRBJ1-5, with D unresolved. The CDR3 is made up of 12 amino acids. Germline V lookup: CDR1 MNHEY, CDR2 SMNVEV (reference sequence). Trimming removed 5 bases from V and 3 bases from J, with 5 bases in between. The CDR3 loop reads CASSPPNQPQHF. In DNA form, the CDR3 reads TGTGCCAGCAGTCCTCCCAATCAGCCCCAGCATTTT.

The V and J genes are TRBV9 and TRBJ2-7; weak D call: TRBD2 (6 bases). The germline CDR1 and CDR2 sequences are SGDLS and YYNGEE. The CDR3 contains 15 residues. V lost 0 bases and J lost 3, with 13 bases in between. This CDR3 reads CASSVEVGRGYEQYF. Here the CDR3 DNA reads TGTGCCAGCAGCGTAGAAGTCGGGAGAGGCTACGAGCAGTACTTC.

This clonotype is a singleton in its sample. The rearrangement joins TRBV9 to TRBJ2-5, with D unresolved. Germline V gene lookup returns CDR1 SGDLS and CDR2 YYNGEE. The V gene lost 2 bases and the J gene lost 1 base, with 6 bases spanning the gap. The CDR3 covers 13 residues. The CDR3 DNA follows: TGTGCCAGCAGCGTGACGCCCCAAGAGACCCAGTACTTC. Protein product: CASSVTPQETQYF. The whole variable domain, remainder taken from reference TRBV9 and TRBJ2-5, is DSGVTQTPKHLITATGQRVTLRCSPRSGDLSVYWYQQSLDQGLQFLIQYYNGEERAKGNILERFSAQQFPDLHSELNLSSLELGDSALYFCASSVTPQETQYFGPGTRLLVL.

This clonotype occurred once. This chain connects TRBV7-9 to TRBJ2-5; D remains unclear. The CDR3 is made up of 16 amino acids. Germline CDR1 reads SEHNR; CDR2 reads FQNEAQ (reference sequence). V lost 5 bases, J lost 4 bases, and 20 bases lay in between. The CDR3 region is CASSPPVEVNGETQYF. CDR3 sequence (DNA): TGTGCCAGCAGCCCCCCGGTTGAAGTTAATGGAGAGACCCAGTACTTC.

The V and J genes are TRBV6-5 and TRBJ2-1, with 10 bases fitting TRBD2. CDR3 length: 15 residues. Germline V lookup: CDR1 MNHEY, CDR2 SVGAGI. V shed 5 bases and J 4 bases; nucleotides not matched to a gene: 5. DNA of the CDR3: TGTGCCAGCAGTCTCGGGACTAGCGAGTACAATGAGCAGTTCTTC. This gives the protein CASSLGTSEYNEQFF.

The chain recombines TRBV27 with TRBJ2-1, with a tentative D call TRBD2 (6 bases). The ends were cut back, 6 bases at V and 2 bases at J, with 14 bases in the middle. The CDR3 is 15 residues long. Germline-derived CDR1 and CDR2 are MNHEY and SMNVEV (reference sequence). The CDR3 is CASSPDSGAYNEQFF. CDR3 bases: TGTGCCAGCAGCCCGGACTCGGGAGCCTACAATGAGCAGTTCTTC.

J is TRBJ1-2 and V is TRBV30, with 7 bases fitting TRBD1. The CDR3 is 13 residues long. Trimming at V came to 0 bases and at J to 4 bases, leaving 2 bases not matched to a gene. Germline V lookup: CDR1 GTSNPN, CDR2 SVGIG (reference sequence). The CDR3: CAWSVGGGYGYTF. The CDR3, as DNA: TGTGCCTGGAGTGTAGGGGGCGGCTATGGCTACACCTTC. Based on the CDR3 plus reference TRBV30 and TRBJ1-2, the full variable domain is SQTIHQWPATLVQPVGSPLSLECTVEGTSNPNLYWYRQAAGRGLQLLFYSVGIGQISSEVPQNLSASRPQDRQFILSSKKLLLSDSGFYLCAWSVGGGYGYTFGSGTRLTVV.

CDR3 amino acids: CASSYSKGEQYF. In nucleotides, the CDR3 is TGTGCCAGCAGTTACTCGAAAGGGGAGCAGTACTTC. V gene TRBV6-5 combines with J gene TRBJ2-7; no definite D call. With 0 bases removed from V and 7 bases from J, the gap between germline ends came to 7 bases. CDR3 size: 12 residues. Germline assignment: CDR1 MNHEY and CDR2 SVGAGI.

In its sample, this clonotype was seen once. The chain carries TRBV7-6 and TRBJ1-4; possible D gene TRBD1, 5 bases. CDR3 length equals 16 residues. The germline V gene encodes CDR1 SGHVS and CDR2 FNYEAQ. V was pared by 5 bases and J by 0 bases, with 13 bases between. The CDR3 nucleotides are TGTGCCAGCAGCACGGGGACGGCCGCAACTAATGAAAAACTGTTTTTT. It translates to CASSTGTAATNEKLFF. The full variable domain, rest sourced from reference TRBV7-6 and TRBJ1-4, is GAGVSQSPRYKVTKRGQDVALRCDPISGHVSLYWYRQALGQGPEFLTYFNYEAQQDKSGLPNDRFSAERPEGSISTLTIQRTEQRDSAMYRCASSTGTAATNEKLFFGSGTQLSVL.

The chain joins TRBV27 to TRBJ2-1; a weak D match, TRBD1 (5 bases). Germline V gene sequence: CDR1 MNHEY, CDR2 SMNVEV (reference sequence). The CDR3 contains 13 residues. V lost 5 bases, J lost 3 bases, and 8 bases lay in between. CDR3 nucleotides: TGTGCCAGCAGTGACGGACACTACAATGAGCAGTTCTTC. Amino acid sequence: CASSDGHYNEQFF.

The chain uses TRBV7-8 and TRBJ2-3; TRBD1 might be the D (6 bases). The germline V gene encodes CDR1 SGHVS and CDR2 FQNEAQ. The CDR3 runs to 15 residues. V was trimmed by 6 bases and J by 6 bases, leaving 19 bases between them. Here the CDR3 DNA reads TGTGCCAGCAGGAGGCACACAGGGTCCGTGGATACGCAGTATTTT. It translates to CASRRHTGSVDTQYF.

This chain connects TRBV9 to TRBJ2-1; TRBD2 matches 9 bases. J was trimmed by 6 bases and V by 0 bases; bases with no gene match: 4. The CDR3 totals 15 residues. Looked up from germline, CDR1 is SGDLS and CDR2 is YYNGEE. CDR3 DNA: TGTGCCAGCAGCGTAGAGGAGCGGGAGGCCAATGAGCAGTTCTTC. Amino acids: CASSVEEREANEQFF.

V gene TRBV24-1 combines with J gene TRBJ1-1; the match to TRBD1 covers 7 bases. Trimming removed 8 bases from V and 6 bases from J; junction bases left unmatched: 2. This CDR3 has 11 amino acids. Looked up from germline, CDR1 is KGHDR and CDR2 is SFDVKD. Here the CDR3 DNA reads TGTGCCACCACCCAGGGGGCTGAAGCTTTCTTT. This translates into CATTQGAEAFF.

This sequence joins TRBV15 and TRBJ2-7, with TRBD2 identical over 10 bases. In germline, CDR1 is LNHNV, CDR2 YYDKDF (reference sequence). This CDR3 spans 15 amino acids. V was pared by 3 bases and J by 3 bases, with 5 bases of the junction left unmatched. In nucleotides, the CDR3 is TGTGCCACCAGCAGGGAGCGGGAGGGGGGCTACGAGCAGTACTTC. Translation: CATSREREGGYEQYF.

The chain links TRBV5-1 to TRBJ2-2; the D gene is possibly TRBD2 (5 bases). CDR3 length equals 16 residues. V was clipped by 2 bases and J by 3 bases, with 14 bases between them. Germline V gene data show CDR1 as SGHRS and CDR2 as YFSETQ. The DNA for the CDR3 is TGCGCCAGCAGCTTAGTGGAGGTGGTCGACACCGGGGAGCTGTTTTTT. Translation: CASSLVEVVDTGELFF.

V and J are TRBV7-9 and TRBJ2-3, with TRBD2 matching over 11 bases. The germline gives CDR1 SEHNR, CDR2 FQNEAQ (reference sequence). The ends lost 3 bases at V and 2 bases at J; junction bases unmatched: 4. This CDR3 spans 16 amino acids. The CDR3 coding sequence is TGTGCCAGCAGCTTGCCGACTAGCGGGGACACAGATACGCAGTATTTT. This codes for CASSLPTSGDTDTQYF.

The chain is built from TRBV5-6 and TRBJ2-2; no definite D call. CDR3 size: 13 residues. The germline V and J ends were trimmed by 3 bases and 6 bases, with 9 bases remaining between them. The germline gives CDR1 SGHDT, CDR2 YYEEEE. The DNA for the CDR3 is TGTGCCAGCAGCTCTGTTTCCGCCGGGGAGCTGTTTTTT. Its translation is CASSSVSAGELFF.

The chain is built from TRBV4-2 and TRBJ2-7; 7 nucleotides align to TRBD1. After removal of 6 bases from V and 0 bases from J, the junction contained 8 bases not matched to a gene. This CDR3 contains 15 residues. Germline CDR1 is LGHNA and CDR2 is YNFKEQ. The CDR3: CASSLTGDSSYEQYF. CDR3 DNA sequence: TGTGCCAGCAGTCTTACCGGGGACAGCTCCTACGAGCAGTACTTC.

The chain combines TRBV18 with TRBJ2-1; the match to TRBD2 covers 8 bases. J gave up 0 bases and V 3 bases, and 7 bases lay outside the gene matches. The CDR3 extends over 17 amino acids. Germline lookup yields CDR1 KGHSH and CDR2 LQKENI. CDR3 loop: CASSPDSSGSSYNEQFF. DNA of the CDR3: TGTGCCAGCTCACCCGACTCAAGCGGGAGCTCCTACAATGAGCAGTTCTTC.

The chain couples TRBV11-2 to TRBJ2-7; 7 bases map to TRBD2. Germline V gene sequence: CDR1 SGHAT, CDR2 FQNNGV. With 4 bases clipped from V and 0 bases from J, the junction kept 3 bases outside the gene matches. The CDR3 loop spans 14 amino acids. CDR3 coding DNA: TGTGCCAGCAGCTCCGGGACTAACTCCTACGAGCAGTACTTC. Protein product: CASSSGTNSYEQYF. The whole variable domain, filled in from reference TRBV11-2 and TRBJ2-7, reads EAGVAQSPRYKIIEKRQSVAFWCNPISGHATLYWYQQILGQGPKLLIQFQNNGVVDDSQLPKDRFSAERLKGVDSTLKIQPAKLEDSAVYLCASSSGTNSYEQYFGPGTRLTVT.

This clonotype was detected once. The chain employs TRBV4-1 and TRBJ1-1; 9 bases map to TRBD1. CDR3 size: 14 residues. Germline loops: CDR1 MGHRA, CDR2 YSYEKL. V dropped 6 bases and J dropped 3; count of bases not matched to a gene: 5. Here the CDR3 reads CASSDGQGYTEAFF. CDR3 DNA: TGCGCCAGCAGTGACGGACAGGGGTACACTGAAGCTTTCTTT.